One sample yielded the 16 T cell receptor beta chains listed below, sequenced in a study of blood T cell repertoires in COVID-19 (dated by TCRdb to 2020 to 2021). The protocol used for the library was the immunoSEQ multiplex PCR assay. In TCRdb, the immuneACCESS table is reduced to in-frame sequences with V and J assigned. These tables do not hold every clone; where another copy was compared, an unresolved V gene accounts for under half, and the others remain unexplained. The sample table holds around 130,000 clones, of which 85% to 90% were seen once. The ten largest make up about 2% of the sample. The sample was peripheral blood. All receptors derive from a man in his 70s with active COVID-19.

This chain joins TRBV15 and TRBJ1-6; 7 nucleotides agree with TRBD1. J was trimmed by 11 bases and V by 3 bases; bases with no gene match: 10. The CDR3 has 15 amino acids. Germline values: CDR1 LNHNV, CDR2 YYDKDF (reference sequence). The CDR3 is CATSSQTGKGAPLHF. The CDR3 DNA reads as TGTGCCACCAGCAGCCAGACAGGGAAGGGTGCACCCCTCCACTTT.

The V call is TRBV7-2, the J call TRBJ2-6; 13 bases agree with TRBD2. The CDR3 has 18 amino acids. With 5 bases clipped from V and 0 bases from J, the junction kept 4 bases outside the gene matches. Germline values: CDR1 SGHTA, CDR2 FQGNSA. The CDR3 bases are TGTGCCAGCAGCCCCGGACTAGCGGGAGCCTCTGGGGCCAACGTCCTGACTTTC. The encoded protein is CASSPGLAGASGANVLTF.

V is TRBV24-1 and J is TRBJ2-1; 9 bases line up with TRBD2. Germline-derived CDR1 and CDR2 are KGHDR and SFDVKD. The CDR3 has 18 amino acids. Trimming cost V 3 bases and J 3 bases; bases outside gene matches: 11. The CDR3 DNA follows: TGTGCCACCAGTGATACGCGGGGCGGGAGGGTCGTCTACAATGAGCAGTTCTTC. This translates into CATSDTRGGRVVYNEQFF.

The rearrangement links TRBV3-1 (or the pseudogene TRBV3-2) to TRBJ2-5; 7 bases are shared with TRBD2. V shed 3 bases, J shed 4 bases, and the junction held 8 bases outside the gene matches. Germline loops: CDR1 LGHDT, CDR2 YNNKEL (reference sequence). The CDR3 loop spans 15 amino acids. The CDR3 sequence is CASSQNKGGAETQYF. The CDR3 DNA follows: TGTGCCAGCAGCCAGAATAAGGGAGGGGCAGAGACCCAGTACTTC.

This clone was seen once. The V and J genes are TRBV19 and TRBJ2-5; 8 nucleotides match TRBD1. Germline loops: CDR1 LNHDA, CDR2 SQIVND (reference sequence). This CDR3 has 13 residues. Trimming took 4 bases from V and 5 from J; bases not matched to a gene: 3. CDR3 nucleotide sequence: TGTGCCAGTAGTACCTGGACAGGGGAGACCCAGTACTTC. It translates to CASSTWTGETQYF.

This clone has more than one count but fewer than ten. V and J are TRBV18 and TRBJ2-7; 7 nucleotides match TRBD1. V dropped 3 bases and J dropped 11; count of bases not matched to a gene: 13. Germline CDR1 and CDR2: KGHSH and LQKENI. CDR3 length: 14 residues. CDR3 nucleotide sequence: TGTGCCAGCTCACCTAGGGACAGTCCTCGAGGGGAGTACTTC. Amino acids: CASSPRDSPRGEYF.

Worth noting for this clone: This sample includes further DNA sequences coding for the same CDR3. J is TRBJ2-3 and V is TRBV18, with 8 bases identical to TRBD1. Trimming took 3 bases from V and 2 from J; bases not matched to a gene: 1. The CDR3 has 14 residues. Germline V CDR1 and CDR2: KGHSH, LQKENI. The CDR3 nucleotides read TGTGCCAGCTCACCGGACAGGGTCACAGATACGCAGTATTTT. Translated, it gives CASSPDRVTDTQYF.

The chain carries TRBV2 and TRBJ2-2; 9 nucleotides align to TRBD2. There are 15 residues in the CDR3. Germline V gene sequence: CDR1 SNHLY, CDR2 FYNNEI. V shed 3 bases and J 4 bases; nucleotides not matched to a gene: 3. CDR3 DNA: TGTGCCAGCAGTGACGAGACTAGCGGCACCGGGGAGCTGTTTTTT. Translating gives CASSDETSGTGELFF.

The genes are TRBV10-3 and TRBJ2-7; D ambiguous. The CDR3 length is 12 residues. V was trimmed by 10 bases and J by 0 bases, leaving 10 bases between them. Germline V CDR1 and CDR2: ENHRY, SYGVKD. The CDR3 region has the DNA TGTGCCACTCGTGGTAGCTCCTACGAGCAGTACTTC. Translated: CATRGSSYEQYF.

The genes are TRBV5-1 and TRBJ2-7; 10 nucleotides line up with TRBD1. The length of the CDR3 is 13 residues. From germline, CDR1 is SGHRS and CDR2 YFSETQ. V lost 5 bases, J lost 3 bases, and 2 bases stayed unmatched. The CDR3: CASRGTGDYEQYF. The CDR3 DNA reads TGCGCCAGCAGGGGGACAGGGGACTACGAGCAGTACTTC.

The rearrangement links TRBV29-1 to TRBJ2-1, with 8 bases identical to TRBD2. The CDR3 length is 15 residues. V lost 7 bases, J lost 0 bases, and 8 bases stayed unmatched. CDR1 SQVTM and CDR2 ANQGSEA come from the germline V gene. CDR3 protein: CSAAGGGSSYNEQFF. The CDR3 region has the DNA TGCAGCGCGGCGGGCGGGGGGAGCTCCTACAATGAGCAGTTCTTC.

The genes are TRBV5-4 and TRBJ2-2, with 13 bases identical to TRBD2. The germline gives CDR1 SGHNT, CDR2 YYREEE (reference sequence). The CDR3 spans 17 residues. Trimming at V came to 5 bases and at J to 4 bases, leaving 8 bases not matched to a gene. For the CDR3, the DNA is TGTGCCAGCAGATCCGGGACTAGCGGGACCCGCACCGGGGAGCTGTTTTTT. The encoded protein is CASRSGTSGTRTGELFF. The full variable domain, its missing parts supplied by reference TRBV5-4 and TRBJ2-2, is ETGVTQSPTHLIKTRGQQVTLRCSSQSGHNTVSWYQQALGQGPQFIFQYYREEENGRGNFPPRFSGLQFPNYSSELNVNALELDDSALYLCASRSGTSGTRTGELFFGEGSRLTVL.

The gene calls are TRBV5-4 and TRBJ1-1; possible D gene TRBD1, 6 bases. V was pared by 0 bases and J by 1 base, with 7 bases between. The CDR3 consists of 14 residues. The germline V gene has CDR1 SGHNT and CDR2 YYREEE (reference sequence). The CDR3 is CASSLVGQNTEAFF. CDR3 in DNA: TGTGCCAGCAGCTTGGTGGGACAGAACACTGAAGCTTTCTTT.

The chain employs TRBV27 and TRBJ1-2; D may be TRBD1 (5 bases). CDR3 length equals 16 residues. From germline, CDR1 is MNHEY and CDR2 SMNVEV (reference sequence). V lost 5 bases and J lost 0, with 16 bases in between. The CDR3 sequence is CASSPRASGANYGYTF. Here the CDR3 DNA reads TGTGCCAGCAGTCCCCGGGCGTCGGGGGCTAACTATGGCTACACCTTC.

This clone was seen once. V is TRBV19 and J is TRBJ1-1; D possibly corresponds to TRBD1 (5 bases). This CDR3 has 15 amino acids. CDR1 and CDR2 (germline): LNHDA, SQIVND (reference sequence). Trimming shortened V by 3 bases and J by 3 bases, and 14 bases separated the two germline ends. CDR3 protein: CASSIPQGGYTEAFF. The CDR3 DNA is TGTGCCAGTAGTATCCCGCAGGGAGGGTACACTGAAGCTTTCTTT.

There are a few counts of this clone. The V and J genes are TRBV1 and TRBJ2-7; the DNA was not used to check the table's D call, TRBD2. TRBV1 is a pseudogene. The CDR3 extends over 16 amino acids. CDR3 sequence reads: CTSSQVGLAGSYEQYF. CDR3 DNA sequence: TGCACCAGCAGCCAAGTGGGTCTAGCGGGCTCCTACGAGCAGTACTTC.